The T cell receptor beta chain described here comes from a study of early T cells in non-severe SARS-CoV-2 infection (dated by TCRdb to the early 2020s). Study-level background: Because TCR sequencing relied on bulk RNA taken from unsorted whole blood, pairing of alpha and beta chains was not possible. Overall study results and their limits: Matching against VDJdb was skewed toward anti-spike CD8 responses, likely underestimated virus-specific expansions, and missed private and CD4 specificities.

Concerning this clonotype itself: Its antigen specificity is not known. No much larger clone is present one base from it, and per-base qualities are unavailable.

V and J are truncated by 4 bases and 4 bases respectively, leaving an intervening sequence of 14 bases. From the cysteine up to the phenylalanine, the CDR3 has a length of 15 residues. Just the 45-base CDR3 DNA is kept, in frame starting at base 1. CDR1 and CDR2 are read off the germline V gene (reference sequence) as SEHNR and FQNEAQ. Set within a cohort of healthcare workers in London, UK, this nested case-control study involved weekly PCR testing of nasopharyngeal swabs along with blood sampling. Healthcare workers were recruited between 23 and 31 March 2020, during the week of the UK lockdown, and were followed weekly for up to about 16 weeks. Libraries were made using 5' RACE. The sample was run on a NextSeq 500. In the TCR library protocol, unique molecular identifiers were attached to individual cDNA molecules to correct for PCR bias and sequencing error. TCR alpha and beta chains were both sequenced, and the abundances of alpha and beta sequences in each sample were closely correlated with each other. The authors' analysis ran thus. Decombinator V4 was used to annotate TCR sequences for V gene, J gene and CDR3. TCRs were defined as expanded if a significant change between any two time points was detected under a Poisson model with p below 0.0001. TCR abundances were normalised to the total number of TCRs sequenced per sample and were expressed as counts per million. TRAV1-2 paired with TRAJ12, TRAJ20 or TRAJ33 defined MAIT TCRs, while TRAV10 paired with TRAJ18 defined iNKT TCRs. VDJdb, accessed 1 November 2021, was searched for CMV, EBV and SARS-CoV-2 annotated TCRs, with TCRs annotated for multiple antigens excluded. The public reads were reanalyzed by TCRdb: fastp trimming at Q25, MiXCR alignment, in-frame beta chains only. Each record represents a unique CDR3 protein, reported with the most common genes and DNA among its rows. The V and J calls here are based on TCRdb, not the publication. For this sample the table gives approximately 42,000 distinct CDR3 sequences, of which around 7% were detected only once. The biggest ten clones account for roughly 5% of the sample.

This receptor was taken from an adult who was a healthcare worker with PCR-confirmed SARS-CoV-2 infection or an uninfected control (not recorded which). What was sequenced was whole blood. Here the chain combines TRBV7-9 and TRBJ1-5; the D gene remains uncertain. The DNA is as follows: TGTGCCAGCAGCTCGGCTAACAGACCTAATCAGCCCCAGCATTTT. It codes for CASSSANRPNQPQHF.